This TCR beta chain was profiled in a study of identifying expanded T cells in peripheral blood. Findings and limits, study-wide: Variance in clone template counts between approximately 2-week samples significantly increased with total template count across all healthy donors. Over about two and four weeks, about 15 and 19 clones changed, versus approximately 1.2 between replicates.

The assay was immunoSEQ multiplex PCR, and TCRdb's table has in-frame clones only and misses some. The sample lists some 120,000 clones, about 80% occurring once. Germline values: CDR1 SNHLY, CDR2 FYNNEI. V shed 11 bases and J shed 3 bases, with 10 bases lying between them. This CDR3 is built from 11 residues. Of note for this clone: Its antigen is unknown.

During the collection period, no donor immune events like infections were recorded. The chain joins TRBV2 to TRBJ1-1; unclear D gene. The source is a person aged 18 to 75 in good health. The specimen was blood. CDR3 region: CASRIDTEAFF. The CDR3 nucleotides are TGTGCCTCCCGGATCGACACTGAAGCTTTCTTT.